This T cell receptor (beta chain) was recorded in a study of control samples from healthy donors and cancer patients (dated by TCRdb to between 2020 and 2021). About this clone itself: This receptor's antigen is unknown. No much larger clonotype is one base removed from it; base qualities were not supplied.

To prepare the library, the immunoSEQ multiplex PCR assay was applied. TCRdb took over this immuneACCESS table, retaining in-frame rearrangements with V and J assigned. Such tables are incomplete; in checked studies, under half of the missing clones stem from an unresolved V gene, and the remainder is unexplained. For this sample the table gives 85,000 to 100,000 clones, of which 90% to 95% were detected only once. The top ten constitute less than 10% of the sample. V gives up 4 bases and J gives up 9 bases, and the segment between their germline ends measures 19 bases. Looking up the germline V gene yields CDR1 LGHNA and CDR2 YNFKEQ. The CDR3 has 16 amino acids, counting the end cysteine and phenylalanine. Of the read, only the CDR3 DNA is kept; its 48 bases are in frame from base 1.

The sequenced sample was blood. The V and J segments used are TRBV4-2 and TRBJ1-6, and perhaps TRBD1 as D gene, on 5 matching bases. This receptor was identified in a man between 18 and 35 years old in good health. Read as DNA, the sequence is TGTGCCAGCAGCCCCACGGGGGGGGACTCGACTTCACCCCTCCACTTT. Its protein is CASSPTGGDSTSPLHF.